The 18 T cell receptor beta chains given below trace back to one sample, sequenced in a study of Tregs in tolerant kidney transplant recipients. Only in-frame clones appear in the TCRdb table, and some are missing; sequencing was by immunoSEQ multiplex PCR. The table shows more than 60,000 clones, with about 89% occurring only once. The starting material was CD4+ T cells from blood, obtained before the transplant. Receptors originate from a human donor who received a combined kidney and bone marrow transplant.

This clone was counted a single time. The V and J genes are TRBV19 and TRBJ2-2; 7 bases are shared with TRBD1. V was pared by 8 bases and J by 3 bases, with 6 bases of the junction left unmatched. The V gene's germline CDR1 is LNHDA and CDR2 SQIVND (reference sequence). This CDR3 contains 14 residues. As DNA, the CDR3 is TGTGCCAGTCACCGACAGGGTTACACCGGGGAGCTGTTTTTT. Amino acid sequence: CASHRQGYTGELFF.

The chain uses TRBV9 and TRBJ2-3; D perhaps matches TRBD2 (6 bases). Trimming left V 0 bases short and J 7 bases short, with 9 bases between. The CDR3 is 13 amino acids. CDR1 and CDR2 from the germline V gene are SGDLS and YYNGEE. CDR3: CASSVAGENTQYF. Written as DNA, the CDR3 is TGTGCCAGCAGCGTAGCGGGGGAAAATACGCAGTATTTT. The whole variable domain, filled in from reference TRBV9 and TRBJ2-3, reads DSGVTQTPKHLITATGQRVTLRCSPRSGDLSVYWYQQSLDQGLQFLIQYYNGEERAKGNILERFSAQQFPDLHSELNLSSLELGDSALYFCASSVAGENTQYFGPGTRLTVL.

The genes are TRBV10-1 and TRBJ2-3, with 7 bases fitting TRBD2. This CDR3 is 17 amino acids long. The V and J ends lost 2 bases and 1 base, in that order; junction bases with no gene match: 9. Germline V lookup: CDR1 WNHNN, CDR2 SYGVQD (reference sequence). The CDR3 sequence is CASSEASRLAGTDTQYF. In DNA, the CDR3 is TGCGCCAGCAGTGAGGCGTCACGGCTAGCGGGCACAGATACGCAGTATTTT.

V usage is TRBV5-6 and J usage is TRBJ2-7; possible D gene TRBD1, 5 bases. The CDR3 is 15 residues long. Trimming cost V 1 base and J 7 bases, with 18 bases left between them. From germline, CDR1 is SGHDT and CDR2 YYEEEE. The CDR3 region has the DNA TGTGCCAGCAGCTTGAGTCCCCAGGGCTCTCGGGAGCAGTACTTC. As protein: CASSLSPQGSREQYF.

The chain joins TRBV11-1 to TRBJ2-5, with D uncertain. The CDR3 is 17 residues long. Trimming removed 1 base from V and 2 bases from J, with 17 bases in between. CDR1 SGHAT and CDR2 FQDESV come from the germline V gene (reference sequence). The CDR3: CASSLVPLPGLQETQYF. CDR3 bases: TGTGCCAGCAGCTTAGTCCCTCTTCCGGGTTTACAAGAGACCCAGTACTTC.

This chain connects TRBV14 to TRBJ1-4; weak D call: TRBD1 (5 bases). There are 17 residues in the CDR3. V shed 0 bases and J shed 5 bases, with 16 bases lying between them. Germline CDR1 reads SGHDN; CDR2 reads FVKESK. In nucleotides, the CDR3 is TGTGCCAGCAGCCAAGATCTCGAAACAGGAGCGAATGAAAAACTGTTTTTT. Amino acid sequence: CASSQDLETGANEKLFF.

The chain couples TRBV11-2 to TRBJ2-7; 9 bases agree with TRBD1. The CDR3 consists of 15 residues. With 2 bases clipped from V and 6 bases from J, the junction kept 8 bases outside the gene matches. Germline V gives CDR1 SGHAT, CDR2 FQNNGV. This CDR3 reads CASSLPGQGSFEQYF. In nucleotides, the CDR3 is TGTGCCAGCAGCTTACCGGGACAGGGCTCGTTCGAGCAGTACTTC.

This rearrangement joins TRBV10-1 to TRBJ2-1, with 7 bases fitting TRBD2. The junction had 6 bases not matched to a gene; V was cut back by 0 bases and J by 7 bases. The CDR3 is made up of 15 amino acids. In germline, CDR1 is WNHNN, CDR2 SYGVQD (reference sequence). The CDR3 DNA is TGCGCCAGCAGTGAGTCGCGCGGGAGAGAGAATGAGCAGTTCTTC. It is translated as CASSESRGRENEQFF.

The chain has TRBV6-1 and TRBJ1-4; possibly TRBD1 for D (5 bases). CDR1 and CDR2 from the germline V gene are MNHNS and SASEGT. The CDR3 has 15 residues. Trimming took 3 bases from V and 6 from J, leaving 14 bases between them. Here the CDR3 reads CASSEGTGTDEKLFF. The CDR3 DNA is TGTGCCAGCAGTGAGGGAACCGGGACTGATGAAAAACTGTTTTTT.

This clone appeared once. V gene TRBV7-8 combines with J gene TRBJ2-1, with 11 positions matching TRBD2. Germline values: CDR1 SGHVS, CDR2 FQNEAQ. The CDR3 is made up of 15 amino acids. V lost 5 bases, J lost 7 bases, and 7 bases stayed unmatched. In DNA, the CDR3 is TGTGCCAGCAGCATCCTCCGACTAGCGGGAAATGAGCAGTTCTTC. Translating gives CASSILRLAGNEQFF.

The CDR3 region is CASSYSGGRETQYF. The CDR3 DNA reads TGTGCCAGCAGTTACTCTGGAGGGCGAGAGACCCAGTACTTC. The chain recombines TRBV6-5 with TRBJ2-5; maybe TRBD2 (6 bases). V was clipped by 0 bases and J by 4 bases, with 9 bases between them. This CDR3 comprises 14 residues. Germline V gives CDR1 MNHEY, CDR2 SVGAGI.

V and J are TRBV6-6 and TRBJ1-5, with no clear D. V shed 0 bases and J shed 5 bases, with 8 bases lying between them. Per germline, CDR1 MNHNY and CDR2 SVGAGI (reference sequence). This CDR3 is 14 amino acids long. DNA for the CDR3: TGTGCCAGCAGTTACTCGAGGGAGTATCAGCCCCAGCATTTT. Protein product: CASSYSREYQPQHF.

The chain recombines TRBV11-2 with TRBJ1-3; a weak D match, TRBD1 (5 bases). V lost 7 bases and J 0 bases, leaving 10 bases between the germline ends. The CDR3 spans 14 residues. In germline, CDR1 is SGHAT, CDR2 FQNNGV. CDR3 loop: CASTAGFSGNTIYF. The DNA for the CDR3 is TGTGCCAGCACCGCAGGGTTCTCTGGAAACACCATATATTTT.

The V and J genes are TRBV6-4 and TRBJ1-5, with D unresolved. Germline V CDR1 and CDR2: MRHNA, SNTAGT. This CDR3 comprises 15 residues. V dropped 3 bases and J dropped 3 bases, with 12 bases sitting between them. This CDR3 reads CASSEINSANQPQHF. The DNA for the CDR3 is TGTGCCAGCAGTGAGATAAACAGTGCCAATCAGCCCCAGCATTTT.

The V gene is TRBV19, the J gene TRBJ1-2, with D unclear. Germline V gene data show CDR1 as LNHDA and CDR2 as SQIVND (reference sequence). The CDR3 runs to 11 residues. V lost 5 bases and J 7 bases, leaving 8 bases between the germline ends. Written as DNA, the CDR3 is TGTGCCAGTAGTGACTCTGGTGGCTACACCTTC. It codes for CASSDSGGYTF.

V usage is TRBV7-2 and J usage is TRBJ1-5, with TRBD1 matching 11 bases. Trimming took 4 bases from V and 4 from J; bases not matched to a gene: 3. The CDR3 spans 15 residues. Germline V gives CDR1 SGHTA, CDR2 FQGNSA. The CDR3 nucleotides read TGTGCCAGCAGCTGGGACAGGGGGGAGAATCAGCCCCAGCATTTT. It encodes CASSWDRGENQPQHF.

This clone was seen more than once but under ten times. In DNA, the CDR3 is TGTGCCAGTGGGGAGTACACTGAAGCTTTCTTT. Protein sequence: CASGEYTEAFF. This sequence joins TRBV19 and TRBJ1-1; D not resolved. This CDR3 is 11 amino acids long. Germline assignment: CDR1 LNHDA and CDR2 SQIVND (reference sequence). Trimming pared 8 bases from V and 3 bases from J, leaving 7 bases between.

The V and J genes are TRBV7-3 and TRBJ2-1; D may be TRBD1 (6 bases). Germline CDR1 and CDR2: SGHTA and FQGTGA. V lost 4 bases and J 5 bases, leaving 18 bases between the germline ends. The CDR3 sequence is 16 residues long. In nucleotides, the CDR3 is TGTGCCAGCAGCTCCCACCCAGGGGCACCAGACAATGAGCAGTTCTTC. This sequence encodes CASSSHPGAPDNEQFF. The full variable domain, its missing parts supplied by reference TRBV7-3 and TRBJ2-1, is GAGVSQTPSNKVTEKGKYVELRCDPISGHTALYWYRQSLGQGPEFLIYFQGTGAADDSGLPNDRFFAVRPEGSVSTLKIQRTERGDSAVYLCASSSHPGAPDNEQFFGPGTRLTVL.